This TCR beta chain is drawn from a study of spatial heterogeneity in lung cancer (dated by TCRdb to about 2019). Looking at the study overall: Samples were obtained from over 70 patients with early-stage, untreated non-small cell lung cancer from the lung TRACERx cohort. Follow-up PBMC samples were sequenced whenever available, and the median time to follow-up was 2 to 3 years after resection. Beta-chain transcripts were consistently detected in greater numbers than alpha-chain transcripts, which likely reflects a higher abundance of beta-chain transcripts. In the raw uncorrected reads, each unique combination of TCR and UMI appeared more than ten times on average. In non-small cell lung cancer, the study made a quantitative comparison of TCR alpha and beta repertoires among multiple tumor regions, matched nontumor lung and blood. The study linked features of the TCR repertoire to counts of nonsynonymous mutations, which were determined by whole-exome sequencing of tumor tissue. At surgery, both alpha and beta chains were TCR-sequenced in 200 to 250 tumor regions, fewer than 65 matched nontumor lung samples and around 50 PBMC samples.

The germline ends are 17 bases apart after V is trimmed by 4 bases and J by 5 bases. Taken from the germline V gene, the CDR1 and CDR2 loops are SQVTM and ANQGSEA. The CDR3 runs 14 amino acids, cysteine and phenylalanine included. The only DNA kept is the CDR3, 42 bases in frame from the first base. The full study reports these points: Additional single-cell paired TCR alpha and beta sequencing was considered necessary to confirm, at a functional level, the hypothesis that regional TCRs recognize regional mutations. Only roughly 15 patients were included in comparisons of baseline and follow-up blood repertoires. Ubiquitous expanded tumor TCRs were found in blood more often at tumor resection than at routine follow-up.

This clonotype was seen many times. The specificity of this receptor is unknown. Nothing much larger sits one base from this clone, and base qualities are not available. Library construction relied on 5' RACE. Sequencer: NextSeq 500. The TCR library protocol attached a unique molecular identifier to each TCR cDNA molecule to allow correction of PCR and sequencing errors. In the paper's pipeline: TCR identification, UMI-based error correction and CDR3 extraction were performed with Decombinator tools. TCRs above a frequency of 2 per 1,000, corresponding to the top 1% of the tumor frequency distribution, were defined as expanded. Renyi diversity was calculated using the R vegan package after each repertoire was subsampled 100 times to 5,000 TCRs. To build CDR3 similarity networks, amino acid triplet string-kernel similarity was used, and CDR3s were connected when their pairwise similarity was above 0.82. TCRdb trimmed the raw reads at Q25, called clones with MiXCR and kept productive beta chains. Records with the same CDR3 protein are collapsed into one entry carrying the most frequent genes and DNA. These V and J calls originate from TCRdb's pipeline instead of the authors' own analysis. This sample comprises around 120,000 distinct CDR3 sequences, roughly an eighth of them detected only once. Roughly 15% of the sample lies in the top ten.

The intended sense of this specimen's time point label: blood at routine non-recurrence follow-up after resection. Whole RNA extracted from tumor and nontumor lung tissue, or from cryopreserved PBMC samples, was used for TCR sequencing without cell sorting. A patient was chosen for TCR sequencing only when enough RNA was available from at least two tumor regions. The sequencing here drew on PBMCs, taken at follow-up. This clonotype was obtained from a male donor with early-stage non-small cell lung cancer. The chain is made from TRBV29-1 and TRBJ2-5, with the D gene uncertain. CDR3 reads: CSVAHPNAPETQYF. The DNA sequence is as follows: TGCAGCGTTGCCCACCCCAACGCCCCGGAGACCCAGTACTTC.